This T cell receptor beta chain is drawn from a study of CD8 T cells in Susac syndrome. For the study at large: The Susac syndrome patients were therapy-naive, on corticosteroids, or on intravenous immunoglobulin alone at blood draw.

The study sequenced TCR beta in blood CD8+ and CD4+ T cells. V lost 3 bases, J lost 3 bases, and 10 bases lay in between. The CDR3 is made up of 14 amino acids. The germline V gene has CDR1 SGHDT and CDR2 YYEEEE. Findings and caveats of the study: Susac-specific public clones were found in total CD8+ and CD8+ TEMRA repertoires, numbering 15 to 20 and five, respectively.

Concerning this clonotype: Antigen specificity is unknown.

RNA in amounts of roughly 0.5 to 1 ug was reverse transcribed with random hexamers. With immunoSEQ multiplex PCR, TCR beta CDR3 was amplified across 54 Vbeta and 13 Jbeta. One entry per CDR3 protein results from TCRdb running MiXCR on the immunoSEQ multiplex PCR reads. The sample holds 95,000 to 150,000 distinct CDR3 sequences, 85% to 95% seen once. The receptor comes from a human donor with Susac syndrome. V gene TRBV5-6 combines with J gene TRBJ2-1, with D unresolved. The sample taken for sequencing was CD8+ T cells from PBMCs. The CDR3, as DNA: TGTGCCAGCAGCTCTACGACACGCTACAATGAGCAGTTCTTC. It is translated as CASSSTTRYNEQFF.